This T cell receptor (beta chain) was obtained from a study of CXCR3-negative and CXCR3-positive naive CD8 T cells. Via 5' RACE with UMI labels, TRB cDNA libraries were prepared. TCRdb reprocessed the 5' RACE reads, with one entry per CDR3 protein and no DNA. This sample's table has 50,000 to 65,000 distinct CDR3 sequences. On this clonotype: Its antigen is not identified.

The CDR3 length is 15 residues. Germline V gene sequence: CDR1 SEHNR, CDR2 FQNEAQ (reference sequence). Findings and caveats of the study: Hydrophobicity was higher for TRB CDR3s found in CXCR3-positive naive cells than in CXCR3-negative naive cells.

Phenotypically, naive CD8+ T cells corresponded to CD45RO-CCR7+CD27+CD95-. The sample comprised naive CXCR3+ CD8+ T cells from blood. Stated subset: CD45RO-CCR7+CD27+CD95- naive CD8+ T cells expressing CXCR3 (TNR3+). This clonotype was obtained from a human donor in good health. Some clones in this sample may be carry-over from other donors' samples. This chain uses TRBV7-9 with TRBJ1-5; the D call of TRBD1 rests on TCRdb alone, since no DNA is present to check it. The CDR3 loop reads CASSLARQGVQPQHF.